This T cell receptor beta chain emerged from a study of shared clonotypes between healthy human individuals. Using immunoSEQ multiplex PCR, the repertoire was profiled, and TCRdb retains in-frame clones only, with some absent. The table lists more than 450,000 clones, less than 85% of them singletons. Germline CDR1 MNHEY, CDR2 SVGAGI. The CDR3 is made up of 13 amino acids. Trimming cost V 2 bases and J 1 base, with 5 bases left between them. Sequenced input: PBMCs. V usage is TRBV6-5 and J usage is TRBJ1-1; D unclear. The sequence was obtained from a woman in her thirties or forties in good health. Some clones in this sample may be carry-over from other donors' samples. The CDR3 nucleotides are TGTGCCAGCAGTTACGTAGAGAACACTGAAGCTTTCTTT. Encoded protein: CASSYVENTEAFF.